The 7 T cell receptor beta chains reported below all come from one sample, sequenced in a study of T cells in Graves' hyperthyroidism and ophthalmopathy. The CDR3 regions of TCR beta were amplified from RNA transcripts. The HTBI primer set served for first-round RT-PCR of the TCR CDR3. TCRdb used MiXCR to reprocess the multiplex PCR reads, holding one entry per CDR3 protein. The sample records roughly 700,000 distinct CDR3 sequences, around 15% being singletons. The sequenced sample consisted of blood. These TCRs come from a young woman with Graves' hyperthyroidism.

The sample holds many counts of this clonotype. The chain has TRBV24-1 and TRBJ2-2; tentatively, D is TRBD1 (5 bases). Looked up from germline, CDR1 is KGHDR and CDR2 is SFDVKD. V was trimmed by 7 bases and J by 5 bases, leaving 7 bases between them. The CDR3 length is 12 residues. In DNA form, the CDR3 reads TGTGCCACCAGAAAGGGGACCGGGGAGCTGTTTTTT. This sequence encodes CATRKGTGELFF.

The chain carries TRBV4-3 and TRBJ2-4; 8 bases line up with TRBD1. Germline-derived CDR1 and CDR2 are LGHNA and YSLEER. The CDR3 loop spans 18 amino acids. Germline trimming cut 0 bases from V and 2 bases from J; bases unmatched to any gene: 9. CDR3 loop: CASSQEFRQGMTKNIQYF. For the CDR3, the DNA is TGCGCCAGCAGCCAAGAATTCAGACAGGGGATGACCAAAAACATTCAGTACTTC.

There are many counts of this clonotype. The chain joins TRBV24-1 to TRBJ2-3; D is possibly TRBD1 or TRBD2 (5 bases each). Per the germline V gene, CDR1 is KGHDR and CDR2 is SFDVKD. CDR3 length equals 11 residues. Between the trimmed V and J ends, which lost 9 bases and 4 bases, there was a span of 7 bases. CDR3 nucleotides: TGTGCCACCGGGACGCCAGATACGCAGTATTTT. Translated, it gives CATGTPDTQYF.

This clonotype has ten or more counts. The V and J genes are TRBV10-3 and TRBJ2-7; D may correspond to TRBD1 or TRBD2 (6 bases each). V gave up 3 bases and J gave up 3 bases, with 15 bases separating them. CDR3 length equals 15 residues. Germline assignment: CDR1 ENHRY and CDR2 SYGVKD. Written as DNA, the CDR3 is TGTGCCATCAGTGATGAGGGGGGTACGGGCTACGAGCAGTACTTC. Translated, it gives CAISDEGGTGYEQYF.

This clonotype turned up a few times. V gene TRBV20-1 combines with J gene TRBJ2-4; D is uncertain. Germline V lookup: CDR1 DFQATT, CDR2 SNEGSKA (reference sequence). V was cut by 3 bases and J by 0 bases, with 12 bases left in between. CDR3 length: 15 amino acids. Here the CDR3 DNA reads TGCAGTGCTAGCGAACTCCGAATAGCCAAAAACATTCAGTACTTC. It translates to CSASELRIAKNIQYF.

This clonotype came up many times. V and J are TRBV20-1 and TRBJ1-1; D gene uncertain. Germline V gene data show CDR1 as DFQATT and CDR2 as SNEGSKA (reference sequence). The V gene lost 0 bases and the J gene lost 10 bases, with 12 bases spanning the gap. This CDR3 region has 12 residues. The DNA of the CDR3 is TGCAGTGCTAGAGATCGTGGGGAAGGAGCTTTCTTT. It is translated as CSARDRGEGAFF.

This clonotype was counted only a few times. The V call is TRBV27, the J call TRBJ1-5; 10 bases are shared with TRBD1. With V trimmed by 5 bases and J by 1 base, 5 bases remained unmatched. The CDR3 totals 16 residues. Germline CDR1 and CDR2: MNHEY and SMNVEV (reference sequence). The CDR3 coding sequence is TGTGCCAGCAGTCAGGGACAGGGGATCAGCAATCAGCCCCAGCATTTT. This sequence encodes CASSQGQGISNQPQHF.